Described below is a single T cell receptor (beta chain) sequence and its context. Its antigen is unknown. No much larger clone is present one base from it, and per-base qualities are unavailable. This entry comes from a study of human T cells and chemical hapten exposure (dated by TCRdb to 2020 to 2023). Context from the whole study: For sensitization, 2% DPC in acetone was applied to a roughly 2 cm by roughly 2 cm area of upper inner arm skin. Weekly therapeutic DPC doses were additionally applied to the scalp of patients throughout the approximately 24-week study period. Patch testing was performed on the upper back with Finn chambers containing 0.01% DPC, and the patch tests were scored after 6 days according to International Contact Dermatitis Research Group standards. Most of the patients in the cohort were female, and the cohort covered alopecia areata with under or over 50% scalp involvement, alopecia totalis and alopecia universalis. The libraries were sequenced as a pool, and the TCR yield per sample differed mostly because of small variations in library volumes within the pool. In alopecia patients, the study followed how the peripheral blood TCR repertoire changed in vivo over primary and secondary sensitization to diphenylcyclopropenone (DPC), a hapten. Blood samples were taken from patients before sensitization (week 0) and then at 2, 6 and about 24 weeks after DPC sensitization. Under 30 alopecia patients gave blood for TCR sequencing at one to four time points (pre-sensitization, 2, 6 and 24 weeks).

According to the study, the label for this sample's time point signals: pre-sensitization, week 0. The meaning of the sample's treatment or condition label: therapeutic diphenylcyclopropenone sensitization with weekly scalp DPC. Blood at each patch-test visit was drawn before the patch test was applied. Patients were considered eligible if aged 18 to 70, diagnosed with alopecia and deemed suitable for DPC therapy, and patients were excluded if pregnant. Unfractionated whole blood was collected in Tempus Blood RNA tubes, and total RNA was extracted from that blood. General conclusions and limits of the study: Because all patients had alopecia, a presumed autoimmune disease, the immune response of the patients might differ from that of healthy individuals. DPC sensitization did not change how many TCRs were above 1 in 1000 frequency, and no evidence was found of alterations in global repertoire structure. After repeated subsampling, the strength of the expansion versus patch-test correlation and the threshold at which it became significant changed. The number of PT1 expanded TCRs positively correlated with patch test score, significant at thresholds 8, 16 and 32 but not 4. Compared with pre-sensitization or healthy control sets, expanded TCRs formed significantly more large CDR3 similarity clusters, which is consistent with antigen-driven responses.

At the junction V is shortened by 3 bases and J by 4 bases, with 12 bases in between. The CDR3 holds 14 amino acids from the cysteine to the phenylalanine. Of all the DNA, just the CDR3 is kept, 42 bases in frame from base 1. CDR1 MDHEN and CDR2 SYDVKM are derived from the germline V gene. The library was produced with RACE. Sequencing used a NextSeq 500. During library preparation, unique molecular identifiers were attached to individual cDNA molecules so that TCRs could be counted in a quantitative, reproducible way. Each blood RNA sample was used to sequence both TCR alpha and TCR beta chains. In the paper's pipeline: The median number of TCRs per sample was some 100,000, ranging from 23,224 to 690,600. V, J and CDR3 annotation of the TCR reads was performed with the Decombinator software suite. For the PS versus PT1 abundance plots, all samples were subsampled to the same number of TCRs (28,000). Expanded TCRs were defined as absent before sensitization and observed at least eight times at the 2-week time point. TCRdb ran its own pipeline on the public reads, namely fastp trimming at Q25 and MiXCR clone calling, and kept in-frame beta chains. A single entry per CDR3 protein holds the most common genes and DNA from its merged rows. These V and J calls are TCRdb output, not the study's own analysis. In this sample the table shows around 300,000 distinct CDR3 sequences, around 5.5% of which occur a single time. In total, the top ten clones hold 7% to 10% of the sample.

The input for sequencing was whole blood, taken in connection with sensitization to the hapten diphenylcyclopropenone (DPC). The clonotype originates from a young woman with alopecia areata. Some clones in this sample may be carry-over from other donors' samples. The chain joins TRBV28 to TRBJ2-5, and the D gene may be TRBD1, 7 bases matching. The nucleotide sequence is TGTGCCAGCAGTTTTGCAGGGGGGCCAGAGACCCAGTACTTC. This yields the protein CASSFAGGPETQYF.